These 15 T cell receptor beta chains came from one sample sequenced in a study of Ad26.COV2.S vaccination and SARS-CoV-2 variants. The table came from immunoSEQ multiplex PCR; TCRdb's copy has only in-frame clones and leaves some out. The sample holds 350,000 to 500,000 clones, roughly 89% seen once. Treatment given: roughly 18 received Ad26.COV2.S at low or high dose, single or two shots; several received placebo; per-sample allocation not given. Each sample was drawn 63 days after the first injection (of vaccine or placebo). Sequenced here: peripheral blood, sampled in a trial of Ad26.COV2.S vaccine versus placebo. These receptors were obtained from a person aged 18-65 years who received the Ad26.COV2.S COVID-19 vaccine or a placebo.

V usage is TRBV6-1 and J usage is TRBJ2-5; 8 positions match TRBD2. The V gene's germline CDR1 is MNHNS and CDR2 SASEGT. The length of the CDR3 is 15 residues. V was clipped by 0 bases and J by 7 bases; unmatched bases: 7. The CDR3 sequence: CASSEAWRGARTQYF. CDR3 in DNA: TGTGCCAGCAGTGAAGCGTGGCGGGGGGCGCGGACCCAGTACTTC.

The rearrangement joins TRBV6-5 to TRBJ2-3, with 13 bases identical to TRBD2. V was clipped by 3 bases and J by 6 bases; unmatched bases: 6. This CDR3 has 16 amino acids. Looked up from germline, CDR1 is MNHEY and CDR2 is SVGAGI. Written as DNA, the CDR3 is TGTGCCAGCAGTTATACTAGCGGGAGGGTTACCGATACGCAGTATTTT. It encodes CASSYTSGRVTDTQYF.

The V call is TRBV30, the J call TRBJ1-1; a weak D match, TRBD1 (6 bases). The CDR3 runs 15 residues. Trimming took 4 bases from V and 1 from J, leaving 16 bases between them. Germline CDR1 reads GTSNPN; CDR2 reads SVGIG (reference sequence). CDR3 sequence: CAWNPSRGQNTEAFF. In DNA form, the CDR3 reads TGTGCCTGGAATCCCTCACGGGGGCAGAACACTGAAGCTTTCTTT.

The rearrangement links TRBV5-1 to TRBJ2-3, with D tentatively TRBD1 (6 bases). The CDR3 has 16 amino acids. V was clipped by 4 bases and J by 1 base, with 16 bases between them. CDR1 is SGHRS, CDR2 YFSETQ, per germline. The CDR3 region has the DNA TGCGCCAGCAGCATGGGACCGAACAGGGGCACAGATACGCAGTATTTT. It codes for CASSMGPNRGTDTQYF.

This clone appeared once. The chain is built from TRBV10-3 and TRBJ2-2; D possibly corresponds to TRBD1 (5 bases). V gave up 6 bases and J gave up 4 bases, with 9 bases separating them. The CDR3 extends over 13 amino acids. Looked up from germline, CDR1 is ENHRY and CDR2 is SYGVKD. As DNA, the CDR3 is TGTGCCATCAGGGGGCCTACCACCGGGGAGCTGTTTTTT. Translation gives CAIRGPTTGELFF.

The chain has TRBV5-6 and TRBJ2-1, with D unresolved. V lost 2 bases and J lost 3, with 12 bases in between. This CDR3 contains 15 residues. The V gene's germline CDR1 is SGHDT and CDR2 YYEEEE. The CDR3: CASSFDRLNYNEQFF. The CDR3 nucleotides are TGTGCCAGCAGCTTTGACCGTCTCAACTACAATGAGCAGTTCTTC.

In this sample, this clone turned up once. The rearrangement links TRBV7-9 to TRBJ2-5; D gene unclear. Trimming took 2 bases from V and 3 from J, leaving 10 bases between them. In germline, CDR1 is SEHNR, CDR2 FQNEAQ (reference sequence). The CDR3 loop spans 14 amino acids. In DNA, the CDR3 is TGTGCCAGCAGCTTATATCTGGCGAAAGAGACCCAGTACTTC. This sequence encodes CASSLYLAKETQYF.

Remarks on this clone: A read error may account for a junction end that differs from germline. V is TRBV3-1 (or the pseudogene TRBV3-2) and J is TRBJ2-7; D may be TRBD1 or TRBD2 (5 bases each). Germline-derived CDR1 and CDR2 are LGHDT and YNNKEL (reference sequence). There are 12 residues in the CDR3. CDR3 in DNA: TGTGCCAGCAGCCAAGGTTCGGGACGGCCCTTGTTC. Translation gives CASSQGSGRPLF.

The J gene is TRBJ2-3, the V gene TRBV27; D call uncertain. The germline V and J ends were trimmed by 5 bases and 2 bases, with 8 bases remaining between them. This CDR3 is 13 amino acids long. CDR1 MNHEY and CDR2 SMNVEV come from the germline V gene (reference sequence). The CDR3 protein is CASSTQNTDTQYF. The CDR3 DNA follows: TGTGCCAGCAGTACTCAGAACACAGATACGCAGTATTTT.

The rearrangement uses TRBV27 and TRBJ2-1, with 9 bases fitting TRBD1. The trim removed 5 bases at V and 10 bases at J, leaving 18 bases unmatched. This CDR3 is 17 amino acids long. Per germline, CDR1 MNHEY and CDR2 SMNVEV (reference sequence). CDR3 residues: CASSEGVLGNRGREQFF. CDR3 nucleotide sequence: TGTGCCAGCAGTGAAGGTGTCCTGGGAAACAGGGGGCGCGAGCAGTTCTTC.

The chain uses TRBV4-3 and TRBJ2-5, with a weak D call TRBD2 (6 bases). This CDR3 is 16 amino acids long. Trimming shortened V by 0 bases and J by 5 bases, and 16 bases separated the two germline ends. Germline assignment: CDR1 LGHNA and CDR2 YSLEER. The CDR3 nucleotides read TGCGCCAGCAGCCAAGATCAAATGGGGAGGTGGGAGACCCAGTACTTC. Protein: CASSQDQMGRWETQYF.

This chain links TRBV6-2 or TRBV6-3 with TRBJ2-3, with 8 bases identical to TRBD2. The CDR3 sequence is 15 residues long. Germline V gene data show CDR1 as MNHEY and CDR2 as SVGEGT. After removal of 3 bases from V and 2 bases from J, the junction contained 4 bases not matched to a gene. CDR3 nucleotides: TGTGCCAGCAGTTATTCGGGACTAGACACAGATACGCAGTATTTT. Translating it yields CASSYSGLDTDTQYF.

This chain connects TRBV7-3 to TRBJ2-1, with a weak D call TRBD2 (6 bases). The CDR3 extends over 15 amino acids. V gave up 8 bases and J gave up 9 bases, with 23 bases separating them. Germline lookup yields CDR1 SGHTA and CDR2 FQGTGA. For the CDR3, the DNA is TGTGCCAGCGGGCCCCAGAAGGGACTCCGGGGTGAGCAGTTCTTC. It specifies CASGPQKGLRGEQFF.

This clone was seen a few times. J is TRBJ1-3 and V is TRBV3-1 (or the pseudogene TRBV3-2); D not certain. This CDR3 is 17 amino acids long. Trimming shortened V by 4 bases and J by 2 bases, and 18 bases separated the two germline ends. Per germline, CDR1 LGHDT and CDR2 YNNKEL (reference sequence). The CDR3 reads CASSRLPLQTAGNTIYF. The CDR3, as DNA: TGTGCCAGCAGCCGATTGCCCCTTCAAACTGCTGGAAACACCATATATTTT.

For the CDR3, the DNA is TGTGCCAGCAGCTTAGAGCGGGAGAGGACAGATACGCAGTATTTT. Translated, it gives CASSLERERTDTQYF. This chain uses TRBV7-8 with TRBJ2-3, with 8 nucleotides matching TRBD2. V gave up 1 base and J gave up 3 bases; unmatched junction bases: 3. CDR3 length equals 15 residues. Germline assignment: CDR1 SGHVS and CDR2 FQNEAQ.